The 20 T cell receptor beta chains below were found in one sample sequenced in a study of OX40 agonist ivuxolimab in advanced cancers. The protocol was immunoSEQ multiplex PCR, while the TCRdb copy is restricted to in-frame clones and leaves out a portion. The table has tens of thousands of clones, about 83% seen once; the top ten hold 1.5% to 2%. Specimen: CD4+ or CD8+ T cells sorted from blood, collected in a trial of the OX40 agonist ivuxolimab. Every receptor here comes from an adult with an advanced solid tumor such as melanoma, head and neck, liver or kidney cancer.

The J gene is TRBJ1-1, the V gene TRBV6-5; the D gene is possibly TRBD1 (5 bases). Germline-derived CDR1 and CDR2 are MNHEY and SVGAGI. The CDR3 contains 14 residues. V lost 6 bases to trimming and J lost 1 base, with 12 bases between them. As DNA, the CDR3 is TGTGCCAGCAGCCCCAGGGTCCGGAACACTGAAGCTTTCTTT. Protein: CASSPRVRNTEAFF.

The chain links TRBV11-2 to TRBJ1-4; D perhaps matches TRBD1 (5 bases). CDR3 length: 17 residues. CDR1 and CDR2 (germline): SGHAT, FQNNGV. V was clipped by 1 base and J by 5 bases, with 17 bases between them. The CDR3 nucleotides are TGTGCCAGCAGCTTAGCAGGGAAGCGGCTGGTGAATGAAAAACTGTTTTTT. It specifies CASSLAGKRLVNEKLFF.

The chain carries TRBV27 and TRBJ2-1, with D perhaps matching TRBD1 (6 bases). V dropped 5 bases and J dropped 1 base, with 9 bases sitting between them. The CDR3 consists of 14 residues. Germline lookup yields CDR1 MNHEY and CDR2 SMNVEV (reference sequence). The CDR3 protein is CASSVGQSYNEQFF. The DNA of the CDR3 is TGTGCCAGCAGTGTAGGACAGTCCTACAATGAGCAGTTCTTC.

V and J are TRBV14 and TRBJ2-5; D is perhaps TRBD1 or TRBD2 (5 bases each). V lost 4 bases and J 4 bases, leaving 10 bases between the germline ends. The CDR3 consists of 13 residues. From germline, CDR1 is SGHDN and CDR2 FVKESK. DNA for the CDR3: TGTGCCAGCAGCCCAGGGAGAGGAGAGACCCAGTACTTC. As protein: CASSPGRGETQYF.

This clone was picked up one time. The chain combines TRBV11-2 with TRBJ2-1; D remains unclear. The CDR3 totals 15 residues. The germline V gene encodes CDR1 SGHAT and CDR2 FQNNGV. The ends were cut back, 0 bases at V and 14 bases at J, with 20 bases in the middle. CDR3 DNA: TGTGCCAGCAGCTTAGATCCGGGCCCAGTAAGTAAGGAGTTCTTC. It yields the protein CASSLDPGPVSKEFF. The full variable domain, its missing parts supplied by reference TRBV11-2 and TRBJ2-1, is EAGVAQSPRYKIIEKRQSVAFWCNPISGHATLYWYQQILGQGPKLLIQFQNNGVVDDSQLPKDRFSAERLKGVDSTLKIQPAKLEDSAVYLCASSLDPGPVSKEFFGPGTRLTVL.

The genes are TRBV4-2 and TRBJ2-1; 12 bases line up with TRBD2. This CDR3 has 16 residues. V shed 6 bases, J shed 6 bases, and the junction held 9 bases outside the gene matches. Germline-derived CDR1 and CDR2 are LGHNA and YNFKEQ. The CDR3 loop is CASRATSGRKVNEQFF. DNA of the CDR3: TGTGCCAGCAGAGCAACTAGCGGGAGGAAGGTCAATGAGCAGTTCTTC.

This clone was found once. J is TRBJ1-5 and V is TRBV28, with TRBD1 matching 7 bases. With 5 bases clipped from V and 5 bases from J, the junction kept 3 bases outside the gene matches. From germline, CDR1 is MDHEN and CDR2 SYDVKM. The CDR3 runs to 13 residues. CDR3 coding DNA: TGTGCCAGCAGTACAGGGGCCTATCAGCCCCAGCATTTT. It specifies CASSTGAYQPQHF. Full variable domain (outside the CDR3, taken from reference TRBV28 and TRBJ1-5): DVKVTQSSRYLVKRTGEKVFLECVQDMDHENMFWYRQDPGLGLRLIYFSYDVKMKEKGDIPEGYSVSREKKERFSLILESASTNQTSMYLCASSTGAYQPQHFGDGTRLSIL.

This chain uses TRBV19 with TRBJ1-5, with D perhaps matching TRBD1 (5 bases). Looked up from germline, CDR1 is LNHDA and CDR2 is SQIVND (reference sequence). The V end lost 8 bases, the J end lost 12 bases, and 29 bases lay between the germline ends. CDR3 length: 16 residues. The CDR3 loop is CASRTGPGGVSAVQHF. The CDR3, as DNA: TGTGCCAGTCGGACCGGACCAGGAGGGGTATCAGCAGTCCAGCATTTT.

The chain uses TRBV2 and TRBJ1-6; D is perhaps TRBD1 (6 bases). V shed 6 bases and J shed 5 bases, with 14 bases lying between them. Looked up from germline, CDR1 is SNHLY and CDR2 is FYNNEI. The CDR3 totals 15 residues. CDR3 DNA: TGTGCCAGCAGCGACTTAGGACAGAATAATTCACCCCTCCACTTT. Its protein is CASSDLGQNNSPLHF.

The V and J genes are TRBV7-9 and TRBJ1-1; TRBD1 matches at 9 bases. V was clipped by 4 bases and J by 5 bases; unmatched bases: 5. Germline lookup yields CDR1 SEHNR and CDR2 FQNEAQ (reference sequence). CDR3 length equals 14 residues. The CDR3 DNA reads as TGTGCCAGCAGCTCGCACAGGGGGCGGACTGAAGCTTTCTTT. Protein product: CASSSHRGRTEAFF.

The chain links TRBV6-1 to TRBJ2-2, with TRBD2 as a possible D gene (6 bases). The CDR3 totals 16 residues. V lost 1 base, J lost 6 bases, and 15 bases lay in between. Looked up from germline, CDR1 is MNHNS and CDR2 is SASEGT. The CDR3 DNA follows: TGTGCCAGCAGTGAAGGGAGGGCAGTTCGGGCCGGGGAGCTGTTTTTT. Translated: CASSEGRAVRAGELFF.

The gene calls are TRBV5-1 and TRBJ2-7; 7 positions agree with TRBD2. CDR3 length: 13 amino acids. V lost 4 bases, J lost 0 bases, and 1 base stayed unmatched. Germline-derived CDR1 and CDR2 are SGHRS and YFSETQ. The CDR3 sequence is CASSPGGSYEQYF. CDR3 sequence (DNA): TGCGCCAGCAGCCCGGGGGGCTCCTACGAGCAGTACTTC.

V is TRBV2 and J is TRBJ1-4; D is perhaps TRBD1 (6 bases). Trimming took 7 bases from V and 3 from J, leaving 15 bases between them. CDR1 is SNHLY and CDR2 is FYNNEI in the germline V gene. The CDR3 runs 15 residues. CDR3 region: CASTAAGAPNEKLFF. CDR3 coding DNA: TGTGCCAGCACTGCCGCAGGGGCTCCTAATGAAAAACTGTTTTTT.

V and J are TRBV4-2 and TRBJ2-1; TRBD2 matches at 8 bases. The CDR3 loop spans 17 amino acids. Germline assignment: CDR1 LGHNA and CDR2 YNFKEQ. The junction had 5 bases not matched to a gene; V was cut back by 0 bases and J by 1 base. The CDR3 loop is CASSQDNGGRSYNEQFF. For the CDR3, the DNA is TGTGCCAGCAGCCAAGATAACGGCGGGAGGTCCTACAATGAGCAGTTCTTC.

This sequence joins TRBV7-6 and TRBJ2-7; perhaps TRBD1 as D (5 bases). Trimming took off 1 base at V and 0 bases at J, with 10 bases between the two ends. In germline, CDR1 is SGHVS, CDR2 FNYEAQ. The CDR3 loop spans 15 amino acids. This CDR3 reads CASSLGAGPSYEQYF. CDR3 bases: TGTGCCAGCAGCTTAGGTGCAGGGCCCTCCTACGAGCAGTACTTC.

This chain links TRBV5-6 with TRBJ1-1; D is undetermined. There are 14 residues in the CDR3. Germline V lookup: CDR1 SGHDT, CDR2 YYEEEE. Trimming stripped 0 bases from V and 1 base from J, with 7 bases between. The CDR3 nucleotides are TGTGCCAGCAGCTTGGGGCAGCAGAACACTGAAGCTTTCTTT. Protein: CASSLGQQNTEAFF.

The chain couples TRBV11-1 to TRBJ2-7, with D perhaps matching TRBD2 (6 bases). From germline, CDR1 is SGHAT and CDR2 FQDESV (reference sequence). This CDR3 region has 15 residues. V lost 6 bases and J lost 1, with 16 bases in between. The CDR3, as DNA: TGTGCCAGCAGTTCCACGGGAGCTCGATCCTACGAGCAGTACTTC. Residues: CASSSTGARSYEQYF.

Here the CDR3 reads CASSIRTGNYNEQFF. In nucleotides, the CDR3 is TGTGCCAGCAGTATCCGGACAGGAAACTACAATGAGCAGTTCTTC. This chain connects TRBV6-1 to TRBJ2-1; 7 nucleotides match TRBD1. The CDR3 covers 15 residues. Germline V gives CDR1 MNHNS, CDR2 SASEGT. The ends lost 5 bases at V and 3 bases at J; junction bases unmatched: 7.

Only a few counts were recorded for this clone. The chain employs TRBV5-8 and TRBJ2-7; TRBD2 might be the D (7 bases). The length of the CDR3 is 15 residues. CDR1 SGHTS and CDR2 YDEGEE come from the germline V gene. Trimming removed 4 bases at V and 6 bases at J, with 20 bases between. This chain's CDR3 is CASSEFYGGRAEQYF. In DNA form, the CDR3 reads TGTGCCAGCAGCGAATTCTACGGGGGGCGCGCCGAGCAGTACTTC.

The V gene is TRBV28, the J gene TRBJ2-1; D may be TRBD2 (6 bases). The length of the CDR3 is 16 residues. Looked up from germline, CDR1 is MDHEN and CDR2 is SYDVKM. Trimming took off 3 bases at V and 4 bases at J, with 16 bases between the two ends. CDR3 nucleotides: TGTGCCAGCAGTTTCCTCGGGGGAGGCGGGTACAATGAGCAGTTCTTC. The encoded protein is CASSFLGGGGYNEQFF.